Below are 8 T cell receptor beta chains sequenced from a single sample in a study of blood T cell repertoires in COVID-19. Libraries were prepared by immunoSEQ multiplex PCR; TCRdb keeps only in-frame clonotypes and omits some of them. This sample has 250,000 to 300,000 clones; 65% to 90% occur once, and the top ten carry roughly 16%. Sequenced sample: PBMCs or T cells enriched from blood (not recorded which). The receptor set was obtained from a man younger than 30 who had recovered from COVID-19.

The count of this clone is one. V is TRBV28 and J is TRBJ2-5, with 9 nucleotides matching TRBD1. The V segment lost 5 bases and the J segment 2 bases; nucleotides outside the gene matches: 6. The germline gives CDR1 MDHEN, CDR2 SYDVKM. There are 15 residues in the CDR3. The CDR3 region is CASSRPTGGQETQYF. Here the CDR3 DNA reads TGTGCCAGCAGTCGTCCGACAGGGGGGCAAGAGACCCAGTACTTC.

The chain uses TRBV19 and TRBJ2-7; TRBD2 agrees at 12 bases. The CDR3 has 16 residues. The V gene end was trimmed by 9 bases and the J gene end by 6 bases; junction bases not matched to a gene: 15. In germline, CDR1 is LNHDA, CDR2 SQIVND (reference sequence). CDR3 in DNA: TGTGCCAGCAGCCCTACGGGACTAGCGGGTTCGGGCGAGCAGTACTTC. This gives the protein CASSPTGLAGSGEQYF.

This sequence joins TRBV12-3 or TRBV12-4 and TRBJ1-2, with 9 bases that match TRBD1. The CDR3 is 13 amino acids. V shed 6 bases and J 7 bases; nucleotides not matched to a gene: 6. The CDR3 bases are TGTGCCAGCAGCGGACAGGGGAGGCTTGGCTACACCTTC. Translating gives CASSGQGRLGYTF.

In this sample, this clone turned up a few times. The V and J genes are TRBV3-1 (or the pseudogene TRBV3-2) and TRBJ1-2; TRBD1 matches 9 bases. The trim removed 4 bases at V and 8 bases at J, leaving 2 bases unmatched. Per the germline V gene, CDR1 is LGHDT and CDR2 is YNNKEL (reference sequence). CDR3 size: 12 residues. CDR3 protein: CASSPTGGGYTF. DNA of the CDR3: TGTGCCAGCAGCCCGACAGGGGGAGGCTACACCTTC.

The J gene is TRBJ2-7, the V gene TRBV5-8; D may be TRBD1 (6 bases). This CDR3 is built from 15 residues. The germline gives CDR1 SGHTS, CDR2 YDEGEE. The V gene lost 3 bases and the J gene lost 2 bases, with 15 bases spanning the gap. The CDR3 DNA is TGTGCCAGCAGCTCGACAGGTTCTAGACCCTACGAGCAGTACTTC. Protein product: CASSSTGSRPYEQYF.

The rearrangement joins TRBV7-9 to TRBJ2-1, with TRBD1 identical over 9 bases. Germline loops: CDR1 SEHNR, CDR2 FQNEAQ (reference sequence). Germline trimming cut 5 bases from V and 4 bases from J; bases unmatched to any gene: 6. The CDR3 covers 15 residues. Here the CDR3 DNA reads TGTGCCAGCAGCACGGGGACAGGGCAGTACAATGAGCAGTTCTTC. Amino acids: CASSTGTGQYNEQFF.

The rearrangement links TRBV11-2 to TRBJ2-7; 9 bases fit TRBD1. Trimming cost V 7 bases and J 4 bases; bases outside gene matches: 8. Germline loops: CDR1 SGHAT, CDR2 FQNNGV. This CDR3 has 14 amino acids. The CDR3 spells CASKETGGFYEQYF. CDR3 nucleotide sequence: TGTGCCAGCAAGGAGACAGGGGGTTTTTACGAGCAGTACTTC.

The gene calls are TRBV7-3 and TRBJ2-7; TRBD2 is a possible D gene (6 bases). Germline V gives CDR1 SGHTA, CDR2 FQGTGA. The CDR3 extends over 13 amino acids. Trimming left V 8 bases short and J 6 bases short, with 17 bases between. DNA of the CDR3: TGTGCCAGCGGGATGGGGGGAGTGGGCGAGCAGTACTTC. This translates into CASGMGGVGEQYF. The complete variable domain, with remaining parts taken from reference TRBV7-3 and TRBJ2-7, reads GAGVSQTPSNKVTEKGKYVELRCDPISGHTALYWYRQSLGQGPEFLIYFQGTGAADDSGLPNDRFFAVRPEGSVSTLKIQRTERGDSAVYLCASGMGGVGEQYFGPGTRLTVT.